A single sample gave rise to the 13 T cell receptor beta chains below, sequenced in a study of diagnostic markers for celiac disease. TCRdb re-called the reads and catalogs CDR3 proteins one per entry, DNA excluded. The sample yields around 850 distinct CDR3 sequences, of which the top ten take up roughly 22%. Sequencing used either unsorted cells or a sorted T cell fraction (not recorded which). The source of these receptors is a human donor. This table probably holds off-target reads from a library built for another chain.

V and J are TRBV27 and TRBJ2-7; the TCRdb D gene call, TRBD2, has no DNA to confirm it. Germline V gene sequence: CDR1 MNHEY, CDR2 SMNVEV (reference sequence). The length of the CDR3 is 14 residues. CDR3 loop: CASRPTSGDYEQYF.

By frequency, this clonotype is medium-sized. The V call is TRBV5-1, the J call TRBJ2-7. This CDR3 has 15 residues. Germline lookup yields CDR1 SGHRS and CDR2 YFSETQ. CDR3 protein: CASSLETTINYEQYF.

By frequency, this clonotype is large. The chain joins TRBV20-1 to TRBJ1-1; there is no DNA to check the TCRdb D call of TRBD1. Germline V gene lookup returns CDR1 DFQATT and CDR2 SNEGSKA (reference sequence). The CDR3 runs to 15 residues. The chain's CDR3 is CSARYGTGMNTEAFF.

The chain couples TRBV27 to TRBJ2-1. The CDR3 loop spans 13 amino acids. Per germline, CDR1 MNHEY and CDR2 SMNVEV (reference sequence). CDR3 sequence: CASTMSLYNEQFF.

The chain carries TRBV7-2 and TRBJ2-1; TCRdb's D call of TRBD2 is untestable without DNA. Germline-derived CDR1 and CDR2 are SGHTA and FQGNSA. CDR3 length: 15 amino acids. The CDR3 sequence is CASSPLAGVNNEQFF.

This CDR3 is CASSPSPQVGGNTIYF. The V and J genes are TRBV5-5 and TRBJ1-3; lacking DNA, the TRBD1 call made by TCRdb goes unchecked. CDR1 and CDR2 from the germline V gene are SGHKS and YYEKEE (reference sequence). The CDR3 is 16 amino acids.

This chain links TRBV29-1 with TRBJ2-1; TCRdb proposes TRBD2, but this gene call is untestable without DNA. Germline CDR1 is SQVTM and CDR2 is ANQGSEA. This CDR3 is built from 15 residues. This chain's CDR3 is CSVLPSDGTYNEQFF.

The rearrangement uses TRBV5-4 and TRBJ1-1. This CDR3 contains 14 residues. CDR1 SGHNT and CDR2 YYREEE come from the germline V gene (reference sequence). The CDR3 region is CASGAASGPTEAFF.

Considering frequency, this clonotype is medium-sized. The V and J genes are TRBV2 and TRBJ1-2; TCRdb's assignment of TRBD1 cannot be checked, as there is no DNA. The CDR3 totals 16 residues. Germline lookup yields CDR1 SNHLY and CDR2 FYNNEI. CDR3 amino acids: CASSDWTGGAINGYTF.

This clonotype is labeled medium-sized based on frequency. The chain uses TRBV12-3 or TRBV12-4 and TRBJ1-1. This CDR3 contains 14 residues. CDR3 sequence: CASSLKRGNSEAFF.

The chain links TRBV30 to TRBJ2-5; TCRdb selects TRBD1, and the lack of DNA leaves this call unchecked. This CDR3 has 15 amino acids. Germline V lookup: CDR1 GTSNPN, CDR2 SVGIG (reference sequence). The CDR3 spells CAWAPGQINQETQYF.

This CDR3 is CAISESFRIPYNEQFF. The chain combines TRBV10-3 with TRBJ2-1. Germline CDR1 ENHRY, CDR2 SYGVKD. The CDR3 totals 16 residues.

The gene calls are TRBV5-1 and TRBJ2-7; TCRdb lists TRBD1, though no DNA is available to test this call. Germline V gene sequence: CDR1 SGHRS, CDR2 YFSETQ. The CDR3 length is 16 residues. CDR3 protein: CASSPGQGYTPYEQYF.